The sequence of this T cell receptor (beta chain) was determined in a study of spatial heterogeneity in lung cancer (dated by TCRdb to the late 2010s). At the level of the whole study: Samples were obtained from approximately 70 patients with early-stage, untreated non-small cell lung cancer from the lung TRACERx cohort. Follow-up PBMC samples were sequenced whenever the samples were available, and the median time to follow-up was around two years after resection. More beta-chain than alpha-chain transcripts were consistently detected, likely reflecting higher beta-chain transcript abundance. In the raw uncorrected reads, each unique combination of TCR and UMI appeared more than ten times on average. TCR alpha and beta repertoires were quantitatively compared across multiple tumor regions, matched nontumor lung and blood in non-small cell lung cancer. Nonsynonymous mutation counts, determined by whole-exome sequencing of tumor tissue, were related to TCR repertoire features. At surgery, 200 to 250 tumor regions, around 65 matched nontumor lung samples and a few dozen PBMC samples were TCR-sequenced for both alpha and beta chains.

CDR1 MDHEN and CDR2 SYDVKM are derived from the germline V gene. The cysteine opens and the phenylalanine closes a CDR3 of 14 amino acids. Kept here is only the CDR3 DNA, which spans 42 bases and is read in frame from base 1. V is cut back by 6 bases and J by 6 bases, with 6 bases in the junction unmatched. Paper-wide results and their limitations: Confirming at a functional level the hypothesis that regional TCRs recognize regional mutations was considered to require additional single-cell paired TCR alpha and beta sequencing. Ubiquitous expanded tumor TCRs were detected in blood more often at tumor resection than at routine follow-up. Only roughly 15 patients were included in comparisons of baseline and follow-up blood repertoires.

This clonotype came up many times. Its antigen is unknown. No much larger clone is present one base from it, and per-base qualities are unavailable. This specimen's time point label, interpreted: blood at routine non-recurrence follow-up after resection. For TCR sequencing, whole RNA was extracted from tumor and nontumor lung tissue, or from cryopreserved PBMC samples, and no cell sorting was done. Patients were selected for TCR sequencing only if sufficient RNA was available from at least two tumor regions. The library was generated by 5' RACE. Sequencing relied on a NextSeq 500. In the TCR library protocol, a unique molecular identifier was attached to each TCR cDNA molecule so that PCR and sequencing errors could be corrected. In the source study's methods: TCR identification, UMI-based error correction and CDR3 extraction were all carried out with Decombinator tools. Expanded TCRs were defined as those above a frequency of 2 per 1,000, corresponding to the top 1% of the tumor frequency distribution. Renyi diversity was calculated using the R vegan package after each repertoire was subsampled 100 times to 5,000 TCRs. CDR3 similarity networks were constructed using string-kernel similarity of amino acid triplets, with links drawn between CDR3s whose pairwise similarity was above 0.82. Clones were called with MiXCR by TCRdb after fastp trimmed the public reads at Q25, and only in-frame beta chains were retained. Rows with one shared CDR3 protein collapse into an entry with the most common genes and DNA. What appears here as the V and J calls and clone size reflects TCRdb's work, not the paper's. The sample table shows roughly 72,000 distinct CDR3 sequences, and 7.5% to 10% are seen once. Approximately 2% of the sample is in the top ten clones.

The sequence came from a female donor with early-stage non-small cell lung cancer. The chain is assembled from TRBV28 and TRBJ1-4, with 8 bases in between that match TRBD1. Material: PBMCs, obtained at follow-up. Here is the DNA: TGTGCCAGCAGCCTCCAGGGGGCTTATGAAAAACTGTTTTTT. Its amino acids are CASSLQGAYEKLFF.